One sample yielded the 10 T cell receptor beta chains listed below, sequenced in a study of post-analysis software for immune sequencing data (dated by TCRdb to between 2015 and 2016). Study-wide conclusions, independent of this receptor: A handful of TRBV segments, including TRBV5-6, TRBV5-1 and TRBV20-1, were significantly more frequent in patients than controls.

These receptors lack a known antigen. The library was produced with PCR. Sequencing used an Illumina HiSeq 2500. To reduce PCR and sequencing biases, unique molecular identifiers were incorporated into the TCR beta cDNA libraries. Using fastp trimming at Q25 and MiXCR clonotype assembly, TCRdb reanalyzed the public sequencing data and kept in-frame beta chains. Rows with a matching CDR3 protein are joined into one entry that keeps the most common DNA and genes. The table for this sample lists hundreds of thousands of distinct CDR3 sequences; roughly three fifths of them were counted only once. Of the sample, about 11% is held by the ten largest clones. The material sequenced was blood. These receptors all stem from a girl aged 2-10 years with multiple sclerosis.

Only a few counts were recorded for this clonotype. The chain is built from TRBV7-2 and TRBJ2-5, with TRBD2 matching 13 bases. The junction had 14 bases not matched to a gene; V was cut back by 5 bases and J by 5 bases. CDR1 and CDR2 (germline): SGHTA, FQGNSA. The CDR3 is 18 residues long. As DNA, the CDR3 is TGTGCCAGCAGCCGCCGGCGACTAGCGGGAGGCTGGGGGGAGACCCAGTACTTC. This translates into CASSRRRLAGGWGETQYF.

The chain uses TRBV29-1 and TRBJ2-1; 7 bases are shared with TRBD2. Losses at the gene ends were 7 bases for V and 6 bases for J; bases not matched to a gene: 6. Germline V gives CDR1 SQVTM, CDR2 ANQGSEA. The CDR3 is made up of 12 amino acids. CDR3 in DNA: TGCAGCGGTGGACTAGTTAGCAATGAGCAGTTCTTC. It is translated as CSGGLVSNEQFF.

This clonotype was counted between two and nine times. The rearrangement links TRBV5-1 to TRBJ2-7; unclear D gene. The CDR3 runs to 15 residues. V gave up 5 bases and J gave up 0 bases, with 15 bases separating them. CDR1 SGHRS and CDR2 YFSETQ come from the germline V gene. The CDR3 spells CASRRVGSSSYEQYF. CDR3 DNA sequence: TGCGCCAGCAGACGTGTGGGGTCGAGCTCCTACGAGCAGTACTTC.

The chain recombines TRBV7-9 with TRBJ2-1; D may be TRBD2 (6 bases). The germline CDR1 and CDR2 sequences are SEHNR and FQNEAQ (reference sequence). The CDR3 is 14 residues long. Trimming pared 5 bases from V and 6 bases from J, leaving 14 bases between. CDR3 nucleotides: TGTGCCAGCAGCCCGCGGGGATTCAGCAATGAGCAGTTCTTC. Its protein product is CASSPRGFSNEQFF.

This clonotype has just a few counts. V and J are TRBV6-2 or TRBV6-3 and TRBJ2-1; possibly TRBD1 or TRBD2 for D (6 bases each). The germline gives CDR1 MNHEY, CDR2 SVGEGT. Deletions cut 8 bases from V and 0 bases from J, with 14 bases between. This CDR3 is 15 amino acids long. The CDR3 sequence is CASGGPSPSYNEQFF. The CDR3 DNA sequence: TGTGCCAGCGGGGGGCCCTCCCCCTCCTACAATGAGCAGTTCTTC.

This chain links TRBV12-3 or TRBV12-4 with TRBJ2-7; 8 nucleotides line up with TRBD1. The CDR3 is made up of 15 amino acids. After removal of 4 bases from V and 4 bases from J, the junction contained 9 bases not matched to a gene. DNA of the CDR3: TGTGCCAGCAGTTCAACGGACAGGGTTGTGTACGAGCAGTACTTC. This codes for CASSSTDRVVYEQYF.

The gene calls are TRBV2 and TRBJ2-7; D uncertain. The V end was cut by 0 bases, the J end by 2 bases, with 2 bases between. This CDR3 comprises 12 residues. CDR1 and CDR2 (germline): SNHLY, FYNNEI. The CDR3 spells CASSEATYEQYF. In DNA form, the CDR3 reads TGTGCCAGCAGTGAAGCGACCTACGAGCAGTACTTC.

V and J are TRBV30 and TRBJ2-1; D gene ambiguous. CDR1 GTSNPN and CDR2 SVGIG come from the germline V gene (reference sequence). This CDR3 is 12 amino acids long. The V end was cut by 0 bases, the J end by 9 bases, with 9 bases between. This chain's CDR3 is CAWSVPHAEQFF. The CDR3 DNA follows: TGTGCCTGGAGTGTACCGCATGCTGAGCAGTTCTTC.

This clonotype appeared a few times. The chain carries TRBV11-2 and TRBJ2-7; 8 bases align to TRBD2. The tail of the sequence fits TRBJ2-5 better, so the J call may be wrong. Germline values: CDR1 SGHAT, CDR2 FQNNGV. The CDR3 spans 16 residues. CDR3 amino acids: CASSQPGGPSGETQYF. DNA of the CDR3: TGTGCCAGCAGTCAGCCGGGAGGGCCGTCGGGAGAGACCCAGTACTTC.

This chain links TRBV7-2 with TRBJ2-1; D possibly corresponds to TRBD1 (5 bases). Germline V gives CDR1 SGHTA, CDR2 FQGNSA. The CDR3 totals 17 residues. The ends were cut back, 1 base at V and 5 bases at J, with 18 bases in the middle. CDR3 region: CASSLDWGRVGHNEQFF. For the CDR3, the DNA is TGTGCCAGCAGCTTAGATTGGGGCAGGGTGGGTCACAATGAGCAGTTCTTC.